These 3 T cell receptor beta chains originate from one sample sequenced in a study of T cell responses to AZD1222 COVID-19 vaccine. The data were produced by immunoSEQ multiplex PCR, yet TCRdb's version contains in-frame clones alone and is incomplete. Of approximately 68,000 clones in the sample, roughly 91% were seen once. This specimen consisted of peripheral blood, obtained on day 0 of AZD1222 vaccination. Receptors originate from an adult in good health.

J is TRBJ1-5 and V is TRBV10-3; TRBD1 agrees at 8 bases. This CDR3 has 15 residues. The V and J ends lost 5 bases and 0 bases, in that order; junction bases with no gene match: 3. Germline values: CDR1 ENHRY, CDR2 SYGVKD. The CDR3: CAISIQGGSNQPQHF. The CDR3 DNA is TGTGCCATCAGTATACAGGGGGGTAGCAATCAGCCCCAGCATTTT.

V is TRBV7-2 and J is TRBJ2-3, with D hard to call. Trimming shortened V by 1 base and J by 7 bases, and 9 bases separated the two germline ends. CDR1 is SGHTA, CDR2 FQGNSA, per germline. The length of the CDR3 is 13 residues. The DNA for the CDR3 is TGTGCCAGCAGCTTAGGACTGGGGAATACGCAGTATTTT. This encodes CASSLGLGNTQYF.

This clone was seen a handful of times. The chain employs TRBV30 and TRBJ1-2; perhaps TRBD1 as D (5 bases). Germline-derived CDR1 and CDR2 are GTSNPN and SVGIG (reference sequence). This CDR3 is built from 13 residues. Trimming stripped 8 bases from V and 7 bases from J, with 20 bases between. The CDR3 nucleotides are TGTGCCCTGCTTCCGGGGGGTTCAGGTGGCTACACCTTC. Translating gives CALLPGGSGGYTF.